These T cell receptor beta chains were read from a single sample in a study of cytomegalovirus exposure and HLA in healthy donors. Clones were read by immunoSEQ multiplex PCR, and TCRdb kept only the in-frame ones, dropping some. The repertoire has about 160,000 clones, about 90% of them found once; the top ten carry 5.7%. The source material was PBMCs. The source is a woman younger than 45 in good health and CMV-seronegative. CDR3s include the opening cysteine and the closing phenylalanine or tryptophan. The D gene is left open where the match is weak. Clone size is not always given. Where it is, it says once, few, many or a class for expanded clones.

TGTGCCAGCAGCTTAGCTCGGGAGGATACGCAGTATTTT	CASSLAREDTQYF	TRBV7-2	TRBJ2-3	.	.
TGTGCCAGCTCACGAACCTCCTCAACTAATGAAAAACTGTTTTTT	CASSRTSSTNEKLFF	TRBV18	TRBJ1-4	.	.
TGTGCCAGCAGCCGGCAAGCGGGGACGAACACCGGGGAGCTGTTTTTT	CASSRQAGTNTGELFF	TRBV11-2	TRBJ2-2	TRBD2	once
TGTGCCATCAGTCTGAACACTGAAGCTTTCTTT	CAISLNTEAFF	TRBV10-3	TRBJ1-1	.	few
TGCAGCGTTGAAGGGACGGAAGATAACTATGGCTACACCTTC	CSVEGTEDNYGYTF	TRBV29-1	TRBJ1-2	.	.
TGTGCCAGCAGCTTAACAGGGGTGGGTGAGCAGTACTTC	CASSLTGVGEQYF	TRBV7-2	TRBJ2-7	TRBD1	.
TGTGCCAGCAGCGCTACCAAACTAGCGGGGAACTCCTACGAGCAGTACTTC	CASSATKLAGNSYEQYF	TRBV7-8	TRBJ2-7	TRBD2	.
TGTGCCAGCATTTTAGGACGGACTACCTACGAGCAGTACTTC	CASILGRTTYEQYF	TRBV6-1	TRBJ2-7	.	.
TGTGCCAGCAGTATCAGACAGCCCCACTTTAACTATGGCTACACCTTC	CASSIRQPHFNYGYTF	TRBV27	TRBJ1-2	.	.
TGTGCCAGCAGTTTATCCGGAATGGCGCAGCAGTACTTC	CASSLSGMAQQYF	TRBV27	TRBJ2-7	.	.
TGTGCCTGGAACCGGGACAGCGATCAAGAGACCCAGTACTTC	CAWNRDSDQETQYF	TRBV30	TRBJ2-5	TRBD1	.